These 17 T cell receptor beta chains came from one sample sequenced in a study of spatial heterogeneity in lung cancer. Time point described: sample taken at primary tumor resection. Tumor, nontumor lung or frozen PBMC supplied whole RNA that was sequenced unsorted. Using its own MiXCR run on the 5' RACE reads, TCRdb lists one record per CDR3 protein. The sample carries around 19,000 distinct CDR3 sequences, about a fifth recorded once. The specimen comprised PBMCs, sampled at surgery. Source of these receptors: a female donor with early-stage non-small cell lung cancer.

This clonotype was recorded a few times. The chain employs TRBV3-1 and TRBJ2-1; 8 nucleotides line up with TRBD2. CDR3 length: 16 residues. The germline V gene has CDR1 LGHDT and CDR2 YNNKEL (reference sequence). Unmatched junction bases numbered 4, after V lost 0 bases and J lost 3 bases. The CDR3 DNA is TGTGCCAGCAGCCAAGATAGCGGGAAGCGCTACAATGAGCAGTTCTTC. This gives the protein CASSQDSGKRYNEQFF.

This clonotype was recorded many times. DNA of the CDR3: TGCAGTGTACCAAAGACTGGGATCGCGGACGAGCAGTACTTC. Translating gives CSVPKTGIADEQYF. The chain joins TRBV20-1 to TRBJ2-7; D remains ambiguous. Germline assignment: CDR1 DFQATT and CDR2 SNEGSKA (reference sequence). This CDR3 contains 14 residues. V shed 7 bases and J shed 5 bases, with 21 bases lying between them.

This clonotype was detected ten times or more. The chain joins TRBV29-1 to TRBJ2-5; D might be TRBD1 or TRBD2, each matching 5 bases. Germline V gene sequence: CDR1 SQVTM, CDR2 ANQGSEA. V lost 4 bases and J lost 6, with 12 bases in between. The CDR3 is 12 residues long. In DNA form, the CDR3 reads TGCAGCGTTGCCCTGGGGGTGAAGACCCAGTACTTC. Translated, it gives CSVALGVKTQYF.

CDR3 region: CASSLDRTMGSGANVLTF. CDR3 nucleotides: TGTGCCAGCAGCTTAGATCGGACTATGGGCTCTGGGGCCAACGTCCTGACTTTC. This chain uses TRBV7-2 with TRBJ2-6, with D possibly TRBD2 on 6 matching bases. The CDR3 sequence is 18 residues long. The ends were cut back, 1 base at V and 0 bases at J, with 13 bases in the middle. Per the germline V gene, CDR1 is SGHTA and CDR2 is FQGNSA.

This clonotype was counted at least ten times. The V and J genes are TRBV19 and TRBJ2-1, with D hard to call. CDR1 LNHDA and CDR2 SQIVND come from the germline V gene (reference sequence). The CDR3 consists of 15 residues. V shed 5 bases and J shed 1 base, with 12 bases lying between them. The CDR3: CASSGGKSSYNEQFF. CDR3 nucleotide sequence: TGTGCCAGTAGTGGCGGAAAGTCTTCCTACAATGAGCAGTTCTTC.

This clonotype was recorded at least ten times. The chain combines TRBV20-1 with TRBJ1-1; TRBD1 matches 11 bases. The V gene end was trimmed by 5 bases and the J gene end by 6 bases; junction bases not matched to a gene: 8. Germline values: CDR1 DFQATT, CDR2 SNEGSKA (reference sequence). The CDR3 runs to 14 residues. The CDR3 here is CSAPRGQGVAEAFF. The CDR3 region has the DNA TGCAGTGCTCCACGGGGACAGGGGGTAGCTGAAGCTTTCTTT.

This clonotype has at least ten counts. V and J are TRBV13 and TRBJ1-2; 8 nucleotides agree with TRBD1. The CDR3 sequence is 17 residues long. The germline V gene encodes CDR1 PRHDT and CDR2 FYEKMQ (reference sequence). After removal of 4 bases from V and 0 bases from J, the junction contained 10 bases not matched to a gene. The CDR3 DNA sequence: TGTGCCAGCAGCTCGTCCCGGACAGGGAGGCCTAACTATGGCTACACCTTC. Its protein is CASSSSRTGRPNYGYTF.

This clonotype was seen repeatedly, ten times or more. This sequence joins TRBV27 and TRBJ2-2; unclear D gene. The CDR3 length is 14 residues. The germline CDR1 and CDR2 sequences are MNHEY and SMNVEV (reference sequence). Trimming stripped 6 bases from V and 10 bases from J, with 18 bases between. Written as DNA, the CDR3 is TGTGCCAGCAGCCCAGCCGGGCTGCGCACGGAGCTGTTTTTT. Translating gives CASSPAGLRTELFF.

This clonotype is classed as medium-sized (0.01 to 0.1%). This chain connects TRBV10-3 to TRBJ1-1; a weak D match, TRBD1 (6 bases). Deletions cut 6 bases from V and 0 bases from J, with 8 bases between. This CDR3 has 13 amino acids. From germline, CDR1 is ENHRY and CDR2 SYGVKD. This CDR3 is CAIRGALNTEAFF. DNA for the CDR3: TGTGCCATCAGGGGGGCACTGAACACTGAAGCTTTCTTT.

This rearrangement joins TRBV7-9 to TRBJ1-2; D call uncertain. Germline CDR1 and CDR2: SEHNR and FQNEAQ (reference sequence). The CDR3 extends over 14 amino acids. Trimming pared 1 base from V and 3 bases from J, leaving 9 bases between. In DNA, the CDR3 is TGTGCCAGCAGCTTAGAGTTGAAGGACTATGGCTACACCTTC. Translation gives CASSLELKDYGYTF. The full variable domain, completed using reference TRBV7-9 and TRBJ1-2, is DTGVSQNPRHKITKRGQNVTFRCDPISEHNRLYWYRQTLGQGPEFLTYFQNEAQLEKSRLLSDRFSAERPKGSFSTLEIQRTEQGDSAMYLCASSLELKDYGYTFGSGTRLTVV.

The V and J genes are TRBV19 and TRBJ1-2, with D maybe TRBD1 (6 bases). The germline V gene has CDR1 LNHDA and CDR2 SQIVND (reference sequence). The CDR3 length is 13 residues. Trimming pared 6 bases from V and 5 bases from J, leaving 13 bases between. Written as DNA, the CDR3 is TGTGCCAGTAGACCGGGGGGCAGGTATGGCTACACCTTC. Amino acids: CASRPGGRYGYTF.

This clonotype is judged medium-sized. The rearrangement links TRBV20-1 to TRBJ1-5; the D is unclear. Germline CDR1 and CDR2: DFQATT and SNEGSKA (reference sequence). V was trimmed by 6 bases and J by 7 bases, leaving 7 bases between them. The CDR3 sequence is 10 residues long. The CDR3, as DNA: TGCAGTGCCCTCTTCCAGCCCCAGCATTTT. The encoded protein is CSALFQPQHF.

This clonotype was detected many times. This chain joins TRBV4-3 and TRBJ2-7; perhaps TRBD2 as D (7 bases). This CDR3 has 16 residues. CDR1 and CDR2 (germline): LGHNA, YSLEER. With 1 base removed from V and 0 bases from J, the gap between germline ends came to 13 bases. The CDR3 DNA reads TGCGCCAGCAGCCAAGTCCTAGCGGACAGCTCCTACGAGCAGTACTTC. Its protein product is CASSQVLADSSYEQYF.

This clonotype was seen ten or more times. The chain has TRBV3-1 and TRBJ1-2; 7 bases agree with TRBD1. The ends lost 6 bases at V and 4 bases at J; junction bases unmatched: 8. Germline loops: CDR1 LGHDT, CDR2 YNNKEL (reference sequence). This CDR3 contains 14 residues. The CDR3 DNA is TGTGCCAGCAGTCCTCCGACAGGGACCTATGGCTACACCTTC. Encoded protein: CASSPPTGTYGYTF.

The chain employs TRBV27 and TRBJ2-3; TRBD2 matches at 8 bases. Germline lookup yields CDR1 MNHEY and CDR2 SMNVEV (reference sequence). This CDR3 comprises 17 residues. J lost 1 base, V lost 4 bases, and 10 bases had no gene match. CDR3 coding DNA: TGTGCCAGCAGTTCGAACTCCCCGGGACTAGGCACAGATACGCAGTATTTT. This codes for CASSSNSPGLGTDTQYF.

The V gene is TRBV11-2, the J gene TRBJ2-5; 8 bases align to TRBD2. V lost 1 base, J lost 4 bases, and 11 bases stayed unmatched. The germline V gene has CDR1 SGHAT and CDR2 FQNNGV. This CDR3 has 17 residues. The CDR3 protein is CASSLVSRGRSGETQYF. DNA for the CDR3: TGTGCCAGCAGCTTAGTTTCACGCGGGAGGTCAGGAGAGACCCAGTACTTC.

This clonotype has only one observation. The gene calls are TRBV9 and TRBJ2-5, with D hard to call. There are 13 residues in the CDR3. Germline V gene lookup returns CDR1 SGDLS and CDR2 YYNGEE. With 3 bases removed from V and 0 bases from J, the gap between germline ends came to 6 bases. Here the CDR3 DNA reads TGTGCCAGCAGCGCAAGATACCAAGAGACCCAGTACTTC. It is translated as CASSARYQETQYF.